The 4 T cell receptor beta chains below all came from one sample that was sequenced in a study of patients and donors after allogeneic stem cell transplantation. TCRdb re-analysed the RT-PCR reads in MiXCR, keeping a single row per CDR3 protein. Of about 960,000 distinct CDR3 sequences listed, roughly 18% are singletons. Sequences were obtained from blood, either unsorted or a sorted T cell fraction (not recorded which). These receptors came from a human donor who was either an allogeneic HSCT recipient or a stem cell or donor lymphocyte infusion donor (not recorded which). It is not recorded whose cells these are; they may come from a transplant donor.

The J gene is TRBJ1-1, the V gene TRBV10-3; 7 bases line up with TRBD1. Germline V gene sequence: CDR1 ENHRY, CDR2 SYGVKD. This CDR3 has 13 residues. The V and J ends lost 9 bases and 5 bases, in that order; junction bases with no gene match: 9. CDR3 protein: CAITRGPGTEAFF. The CDR3 DNA reads as TGTGCCATAACGAGGGGGCCAGGGACTGAAGCTTTCTTT.

The chain is built from TRBV11-2 and TRBJ2-3, with 7 bases lining up with TRBD1. Looked up from germline, CDR1 is SGHAT and CDR2 is FQNNGV. The CDR3 loop spans 15 amino acids. V gave up 1 base and J gave up 9 bases; unmatched junction bases: 10. The CDR3 sequence is CASSLGVTGLETQYF. The CDR3, as DNA: TGTGCCAGCAGCTTAGGTGTGACAGGGTTGGAGACGCAGTATTTT.

The rearrangement links TRBV12-3 or TRBV12-4 to TRBJ1-2; perhaps TRBD1 as D (6 bases). The V end was cut by 6 bases, the J end by 2 bases, with 13 bases between. The CDR3 is made up of 14 amino acids. CDR3 in DNA: TGTGCCAGCAGCCAGGGGCGGATAAACTATGGCTACACCTTC. Translated: CASSQGRINYGYTF.

This clonotype was found a few times. V and J are TRBV30 and TRBJ1-2; 7 nucleotides align to TRBD1. This CDR3 spans 14 amino acids. After removal of 2 bases from V and 0 bases from J, the junction contained 3 bases not matched to a gene. CDR1 and CDR2 from the germline V gene are GTSNPN and SVGIG (reference sequence). The CDR3 DNA follows: TGTGCCTGGAGTCAGGGACAGACTAACTATGGCTACACCTTC. Protein product: CAWSQGQTNYGYTF.